Listed below are T cell receptor beta chains from one sample, sequenced in a study of Graves' ophthalmopathy and Graves' hyperthyroidism. From the multiplex PCR reads, TCRdb called clonotypes with MiXCR, one entry per CDR3 protein. The sample lists a few hundred thousand distinct CDR3 sequences; roughly 21% were seen once. Sequencing input: peripheral blood. Receptors originate from a woman between 18 and 30 years old with stable Graves' hyperthyroidism. The CDR3 runs from the conserved cysteine through the conserved F or W. The D gene is left open where the match is weak. The size entry is marked missing in some rows and otherwise reads once, few, many or a size class.

15	TRBD1	many	TRBV6-5	TRBJ1-1	CASSPIRGLNTEAFF	TGTGCCAGCAGTCCCATCAGGGGGTTGAACACTGAAGCTTTCTTT
12	NA	many	TRBV7-3	TRBJ2-2	CASSFGGGELFF	TGTGCCAGCAGCTTCGGAGGCGGGGAGCTGTTTTTT
13	NA	many	TRBV24-1	TRBJ1-2	CATSGGFDYGYTF	TGTGCCACCTCCGGGGGCTTCGACTATGGCTACACCTTC
15	NA	many	TRBV12-3/TRBV12-4	TRBJ1-6	CASSLDPTPNSPLHF	TGTGCCAGCAGTCTAGATCCTACACCAAATTCACCCCTCCACTTT
18	NA	once	TRBV6-2/TRBV6-3	TRBJ2-7	CASSYSRTPGTSSYEQYF	TGTGCCAGCAGTTACTCGAGAACCCCCGGGACATCCTCCTACGAGCAGTACTTC
14	TRBD1	many	TRBV7-9	TRBJ2-5	CASSGGTGGQTQYF	TGTGCCAGCAGCGGTGGGACAGGGGGACAGACCCAGTACTTC
17	NA	many	TRBV11-1	TRBJ1-2	CASAGSGPPLGFYGYTF	TGTGCCAGCGCAGGATCGGGACCACCTCTGGGATTCTATGGCTACACCTTC
17	NA	NA	TRBV12-3/TRBV12-4	TRBJ1-1	CASRLKWQGQANTEAFF	TGTGCCAGCAGGTTGAAATGGCAGGGGCAAGCGAACACTGAAGCTTTCTTT
15	NA	many	TRBV6-2/TRBV6-3	TRBJ1-6	CASRKEYTLHSPLHF	TGTGCCAGCAGAAAGGAGTATACTTTACATTCACCCCTCCACTTT
13	NA	many	TRBV20-1	TRBJ2-2	CSAREESGGELFF	TGCAGTGCTAGAGAGGAGTCCGGCGGGGAGCTGTTTTTT
16	NA	many	TRBV27	TRBJ1-2	CASSLFPPDYLKGYTF	TGTGCCAGCAGTTTATTCCCCCCCGATTACTTGAAGGGCTACACCTTC
15	NA	many	TRBV2	TRBJ2-7	CASTWDFLRSYEQYF	TGTGCCAGCACCTGGGACTTCCTACGATCCTACGAGCAGTACTTC
13	NA	once	TRBV6-1	TRBJ1-1	CASRDIQGVAAFF	TGTGCCAGCAGGGATATACAGGGTGTGGCGGCTTTCTTT
14	TRBD2	many	TRBV10-2	TRBJ2-2	CASSQMVVAGGLFF	TGCGCCAGCAGTCAAATGGTGGTTGCGGGAGGGCTGTTTTTT
12	NA	many	TRBV4-1	TRBJ2-2	CASGRIAGELFF	TGCGCCAGCGGGAGGATCGCCGGGGAGCTGTTTTTT
14	NA	once	TRBV2	TRBJ1-2	CASLPRAVGYGYTF	TGTGCCAGTTTGCCGAGGGCGGTGGGCTATGGCTACACCTTC
16	TRBD1	NA	TRBV12-3/TRBV12-4	TRBJ1-1	CASSFPSKQGIPEAFF	TGTGCCAGCAGTTTCCCATCTAAACAGGGGATCCCTGAAGCTTTCTTT
13	NA	many	TRBV20-1	TRBJ2-7	CSARPRTFYEQYF	TGCAGTGCTAGGCCGCGGACTTTCTACGAGCAGTACTTC
17	TRBD2	many	TRBV6-5	TRBJ2-7	CASSYFGLAGPNYEQYF	TGTGCCAGCAGTTACTTCGGACTAGCGGGGCCGAACTACGAGCAGTACTTC
19	TRBD1	NA	TRBV9	TRBJ1-2	CASSVAPGTGGEANYGYTF	TGTGCCAGCAGCGTAGCCCCGGGGACAGGGGGCGAAGCTAACTATGGCTACACCTTC
21	NA	NA	TRBV30	TRBJ2-5	CAWRGTKATERGRPKKETQYF	TGTGCCTGGAGGGGCACAAAGGCCACTGAGAGGGGAAGGCCTAAGAAAGAGACCCAGTACTTC
14	NA	few	TRBV9	TRBJ2-5	CASSVTTGGETQYF	TGTGCCAGCAGCGTGACGACAGGAGGAGAGACCCAGTACTTC
13	TRBD1	many	TRBV12-3/TRBV12-4	TRBJ1-1	CASSFVDRAEAFF	TGTGCCAGCAGTTTCGTGGACAGGGCTGAAGCTTTCTTT
13	NA	NA	TRBV7-2	TRBJ2-7	CASSLAGLGEQYF	TGTGCCAGCAGCTTGGCGGGGTTGGGGGAGCAGTACTTC
13	NA	NA	TRBV6-1	TRBJ1-1	CASMRTVNTEAFF	TGTGCCAGCATGAGGACAGTGAACACTGAAGCTTTCTTT
13	TRBD1	many	TRBV30	TRBJ1-1	CAWSEGQLTEAFF	TGTGCCTGGAGCGAGGGACAGCTCACTGAAGCTTTCTTT